This T cell receptor beta chain originates from a study of long-term antiretroviral therapy in people with HIV. Survey level was the resolution at which the v3.0 immunoSEQ assay ran. Generated by immunoSEQ multiplex PCR, the TCRdb table keeps only in-frame clones and is missing some. The data contain some 30,000 clones, almost 85% of them singletons. Germline-derived CDR1 and CDR2 are WSHSY and SAAADI. CDR3 length: 14 amino acids. Trimming removed 6 bases from V and 3 bases from J; junction bases left unmatched: 5. The gene calls are TRBV10-2 and TRBJ1-5, with 7 bases matching TRBD1. The material was unsorted PBMCs, obtained around 3.3 years after starting antiretroviral therapy. The clonotype comes from a man between 18 and 29 years old with HIV. The CDR3 loop is CASRGQAYNQPQHF. The DNA of the CDR3 is TGCGCCAGCAGAGGACAGGCATACAATCAGCCCCAGCATTTT.